This is a list of T cell receptor beta chains from one sample in a study of human T cells and chemical hapten exposure. TCRdb independently ran MiXCR on the RACE reads; one entry per CDR3 protein. Here the sample spans some 81,000 distinct CDR3 sequences, 7.5% to 9.5% being singletons. The specimen was whole blood, collected in connection with sensitization to the hapten diphenylcyclopropenone (DPC). Every receptor here comes from a woman in her twenties or thirties with alopecia areata. Some clones in this sample may be carry-over from other donors' samples. Both conserved end residues are part of each CDR3. Clone size is given for some rows only: seen once, a few or many times, or a class if the clone is expanded.

V gene: TRBV2
clone size: many
CDR3 length: 13
CDR3 protein: CASRLGVETEAFF

V gene: TRBV20-1
clone size: few
CDR3 length: 16
CDR3 protein: CSARNDRGKGTGELFF

V gene: TRBV14
clone size: NA
CDR3 length: 16
CDR3 protein: CASSQTPGLAADTQYF

V gene: TRBV12-5
clone size: many
CDR3 length: 13
CDR3 protein: CASGLESNQPQHF

V gene: TRBV10-3
clone size: many
CDR3 length: 16
CDR3 protein: CAISEESAGREYEQYF

V gene: TRBV6-1
clone size: many
CDR3 length: 13
CDR3 protein: CASTIGVNEKLFF

V gene: TRBV30
clone size: few
CDR3 length: 12
CDR3 protein: CAWRGRPYGYTF

V gene: TRBV12-5
clone size: many
CDR3 length: 15
CDR3 protein: CASGLILDPQETQYF

V gene: TRBV14
clone size: many
CDR3 length: 14
CDR3 protein: CASSQDRQTGELFF

V gene: TRBV18
clone size: many
CDR3 length: 19
CDR3 protein: CASSPVRKWSKVGTDTQYF

V gene: TRBV5-1
clone size: NA
CDR3 length: 14
CDR3 protein: CASSFRDRKETQYF

V gene: TRBV20-1
clone size: many
CDR3 length: 13
CDR3 protein: CSARGPGLETQYF

V gene: TRBV7-2
clone size: few
CDR3 length: 14
CDR3 protein: CASSFGGCNSPLHF

V gene: TRBV20-1
clone size: few
CDR3 length: 13
CDR3 protein: CSARDWGNTEAFF

V gene: TRBV12-3/TRBV12-4
clone size: NA
CDR3 length: 15
CDR3 protein: CASSFGTLLGYGYTF

V gene: TRBV5-4
clone size: NA
CDR3 length: 14
CDR3 protein: CASSSPERTDTQYF

V gene: TRBV6-2/TRBV6-3
clone size: few
CDR3 length: 13
CDR3 protein: CASWTGGHTEAFF

V gene: TRBV12-3/TRBV12-4
clone size: NA
CDR3 length: 14
CDR3 protein: CASTRDSSGNTIYF

V gene: TRBV7-2
clone size: many
CDR3 length: 14
CDR3 protein: CASSFVTTDNEQFF

V gene: TRBV7-2
clone size: few
CDR3 length: 17
CDR3 protein: CASSLAFWQSSNQPQHF

V gene: TRBV20-1
clone size: many
CDR3 length: 15
CDR3 protein: CSARDRGASNQPQHF

V gene: TRBV2
clone size: few
CDR3 length: 19
CDR3 protein: CASSDPSDPGRADTDTQYF

V gene: TRBV27
clone size: many
CDR3 length: 13
CDR3 protein: CASSLKANTEAFF

V gene: TRBV7-2
clone size: few
CDR3 length: 13
CDR3 protein: CASSREFREKLFF

V gene: TRBV18
clone size: few
CDR3 length: 16
CDR3 protein: CASSPLNSYSNYGYTF

V gene: TRBV28
clone size: few
CDR3 length: 12
CDR3 protein: CASSFQPGGLFF

V gene: TRBV7-2
clone size: few
CDR3 length: 13
CDR3 protein: CASDWVSTDTQYF